The 12 T cell receptor beta chains below were found in one sample sequenced in a study of blood T cell repertoires in COVID-19. Clones were sequenced by immunoSEQ multiplex PCR, and TCRdb holds only the in-frame ones, with some missing. This sample has a few hundred thousand clones, with 86% found just once. The sequenced sample was PBMCs or T cells enriched from blood (not recorded which). The origin of the receptors is a man aged 25 to 40 who had recovered from COVID-19.

The V gene is TRBV2, the J gene TRBJ2-7; 9 nucleotides match TRBD1. This CDR3 contains 14 residues. CDR1 and CDR2 (germline): SNHLY, FYNNEI. V dropped 6 bases and J dropped 2; count of bases not matched to a gene: 5. CDR3 bases: TGTGCCAGCAGGATGGGACAGGGTCCCTACGAGCAGTACTTC. Amino acid sequence: CASRMGQGPYEQYF.

The chain uses TRBV7-2 and TRBJ2-1, with 9 bases lining up with TRBD2. Per the germline V gene, CDR1 is SGHTA and CDR2 is FQGNSA. The CDR3 contains 14 residues. J gave up 7 bases and V 6 bases, and 7 bases lay outside the gene matches. The CDR3 here is CASRSSGMGNEQFF. CDR3 bases: TGTGCCAGCAGGTCTAGCGGGATGGGGAATGAGCAGTTCTTC.

This rearrangement joins TRBV4-2 to TRBJ1-2; 7 bases fit TRBD1. V trimming: 3 bases; J trimming: 6 bases; junction bases outside the gene matches: 10. Germline values: CDR1 LGHNA, CDR2 YNFKEQ. The length of the CDR3 is 15 residues. The CDR3: CASSHNRGARDGYTF. For the CDR3, the DNA is TGTGCCAGCAGCCATAACAGGGGTGCCCGGGATGGCTACACCTTC.

The chain couples TRBV7-9 to TRBJ2-2; TRBD2 aligns across 11 bases. Germline CDR1 SEHNR, CDR2 FQNEAQ (reference sequence). V gave up 5 bases and J gave up 4 bases; unmatched junction bases: 6. The CDR3 runs 16 residues. The CDR3 coding sequence is TGTGCCAGCAGCATAACTAGCGGGGGTTTCACCGGGGAGCTGTTTTTT. As protein: CASSITSGGFTGELFF.

The chain is built from TRBV5-5 and TRBJ1-4; 7 bases map to TRBD1. Looked up from germline, CDR1 is SGHKS and CDR2 is YYEKEE (reference sequence). V dropped 1 base and J dropped 6; count of bases not matched to a gene: 6. The length of the CDR3 is 15 residues. The CDR3 sequence: CASSLIPGTDEKLFF. The CDR3 DNA reads TGTGCCAGCAGCTTGATTCCCGGGACAGATGAAAAACTGTTTTTT.

The V call is TRBV4-2, the J call TRBJ1-4, with 10 bases that match TRBD1. The CDR3 length is 17 residues. Per the germline V gene, CDR1 is LGHNA and CDR2 is YNFKEQ. The V gene end was trimmed by 3 bases and the J gene end by 8 bases; junction bases not matched to a gene: 12. The DNA of the CDR3 is TGTGCCAGCAGCCAGTCGGGGACAGGGGAAGTAGGAGAAAAACTGTTTTTT. Its translation is CASSQSGTGEVGEKLFF.

V usage is TRBV7-9 and J usage is TRBJ1-3; D may be TRBD1 (5 bases). The CDR3 runs 15 residues. With 5 bases removed from V and 4 bases from J, the gap between germline ends came to 15 bases. Germline CDR1 and CDR2: SEHNR and FQNEAQ (reference sequence). For the CDR3, the DNA is TGTGCCAGCAGCCGACGGGGGGTGGAAGGAAACACCATATATTTT. Translating gives CASSRRGVEGNTIYF.

This clone was detected once. One end of the junction does not line up with germline, which may come from a read error. The CDR3 region is CASSPAGQGTLPRF. The DNA for the CDR3 is TGTGCCAGCAGTCCCGCGGGACAGGGCACACTGCCCAGATTC. The chain links TRBV2 to TRBJ2-7; 9 bases are shared with TRBD1. Germline CDR1 reads SNHLY; CDR2 reads FYNNEI. This CDR3 has 14 amino acids.

V is TRBV5-1 and J is TRBJ1-3, with 10 bases aligning to TRBD1. The length of the CDR3 is 15 residues. The germline CDR1 and CDR2 sequences are SGHRS and YFSETQ. V shed 7 bases, J shed 2 bases, and the junction held 6 bases outside the gene matches. CDR3 residues: CASGAGTGAGNTIYF. CDR3 nucleotide sequence: TGCGCCAGCGGCGCCGGGACAGGGGCTGGAAACACCATATATTTT. Full variable domain (remainder filled in from reference TRBV5-1 and TRBJ1-3): KAGVTQTPRYLIKTRGQQVTLSCSPISGHRSVSWYQQTPGQGLQFLFEYFSETQRNKGNFPGRFSGRQFSNSRSEMNVSTLELGDSALYLCASGAGTGAGNTIYFGEGSWLTVV.

This clone was found once. The rearrangement links TRBV6-1 to TRBJ1-1; D uncertain. This CDR3 contains 15 residues. V was trimmed by 3 bases and J by 4 bases, leaving 15 bases between them. Germline values: CDR1 MNHNS, CDR2 SASEGT. In nucleotides, the CDR3 is TGTGCCAGCAGTGAGGGTCTCCTAGGAGGCACTGAAGCTTTCTTT. This gives the protein CASSEGLLGGTEAFF.

The chain has TRBV7-9 and TRBJ2-7; TRBD2 agrees at 7 bases. V lost 7 bases, J lost 6 bases, and 6 bases stayed unmatched. The length of the CDR3 is 12 residues. Germline CDR1 and CDR2: SEHNR and FQNEAQ (reference sequence). CDR3 sequence reads: CASTNSGGEQYF. The CDR3 DNA reads TGTGCCAGCACCAACTCGGGGGGCGAGCAGTACTTC. The whole variable domain, filled in from reference TRBV7-9 and TRBJ2-7, reads DTGVSQNPRHKITKRGQNVTFRCDPISEHNRLYWYRQTLGQGPEFLTYFQNEAQLEKSRLLSDRFSAERPKGSFSTLEIQRTEQGDSAMYLCASTNSGGEQYFGPGTRLTVT.

The chain combines TRBV4-1 with TRBJ1-1; 9 bases line up with TRBD1. The germline gives CDR1 MGHRA, CDR2 YSYEKL. V trimming: 3 bases; J trimming: 2 bases; junction bases outside the gene matches: 4. CDR3 size: 15 residues. The CDR3 DNA reads TGCGCCAGCAGCCAGCCGGGACAGGGAAACACTGAAGCTTTCTTT. Its protein is CASSQPGQGNTEAFF.